This TCR beta chain was sequenced in a study of T cell responses to AZD1222 COVID-19 vaccine. V lost 10 bases and J 5 bases, leaving 13 bases between the germline ends. This CDR3 is built from 12 residues. The germline CDR1 and CDR2 sequences are KGHDR and SFDVKD. This clone showed up just a few times. Profiling relied on immunoSEQ multiplex PCR, and the TCRdb table lists in-frame clones only, not all of them. The sample comprises over 130,000 clones, 88% of which are singletons, and around 3% rests with the top ten. The rearrangement joins TRBV24-1 to TRBJ1-1; D remains unclear. The sequence was collected from an adult who received the AZD1222 COVID-19 vaccine. Sample: peripheral blood, taken 28 days after the second AZD1222 dose. The CDR3 loop is CATSRAGTEAFF. The CDR3 DNA sequence: TGTGCCACGAGTAGGGCGGGGACTGAAGCTTTCTTT.